The T cell receptor beta chain described here comes from a study of breast tumors, draining lymph nodes, adjacent tissues (dated by TCRdb to 2016 to 2017). Broadly, across the study: Breast cancer patients provided tumor, adjacent nontumor tissue and axillary lymph nodes, and the study compared the TCR beta repertoires across these three sources. The study was designed to assess the relationships and possible T-cell exchange between tumor, surrounding tissue and draining lymph node repertoires in human breast cancer. On the study overall, not on this receptor specifically: The data were considered consistent with the idea that most tumor T cells come from the lymph node and then expand in tumor tissue. The conclusion that tumor T cells originate in lymph nodes was framed as consistent with a hypothesis rather than directly demonstrated. The similarity between tumor and nontumor tissue repertoires was significantly greater in luminal-like breast cancer than in basal-like breast cancer. Tumor T-cell repertoires showed less diversity than lymph node repertoires and more diversity than nontumor tissue repertoires, and tumor T-cell repertoires showed preferential V and J gene usage.

The sequencing machine was an Illumina HiSeq 2000. Multiplex PCR amplification was used to build the TCR beta chain libraries. High-throughput sequencing was used to analyze the amplified TCR beta chain products. TCRdb passed the public sequencing reads through fastp at Q25 and MiXCR, retaining productive beta sequences. Every distinct CDR3 protein forms one entry, paired with its most common genes and DNA. Counted in this sample were about 230,000 distinct CDR3 sequences; approximately 30% of them appeared once. The ten largest clones take up 1.1% to 1.5% of the sample. This clonotype was observed many times. Its antigen specificity is not known. No much larger clone is present one base from it, and per-base qualities are unavailable. The CDR3 spans 12 residues, from the cysteine through the phenylalanine. The CDR3 DNA has 36 bases and is translated from base 1. V lost 7 bases and J lost 10 bases; the stretch between them is 11 bases long. CDR1 and CDR2 are read off the germline V gene as SNHLY and FYNNEI.

The axillary draining lymph nodes of breast cancer patients were the source of the lymph node samples. This TCR came from a female donor with breast cancer. Some clones in this sample may be carry-over from other donors' samples. The chain is made from TRBV2 and TRBJ1-6; no D gene call is confident. The sample consisted of axillary lymph node tissue. CDR3 loop: CASNSIGSPLHF. At the DNA level, the sequence is TGTGCCAGCAATAGCATTGGATCACCCCTCCACTTT.